This T cell receptor beta chain appears in the sequencing data of a study of T cells in localized non-small cell lung cancer. Whole-study findings and limits: Clonality of T cells reached its maximum in uninvolved adjacent lung, surpassing tumor. Longer overall survival was associated with a higher density of T cells in the blood.

A word on this clone: Its specificity is not known.

The CDR3 has 16 residues. V was trimmed by 5 bases and J by 0 bases, leaving 14 bases between them. CDR1 and CDR2 from the germline V gene are MDHEN and SYDVKM. The method was immunoSEQ multiplex PCR; TCRdb's version includes in-frame clones alone and lacks a portion of them. The data contain several thousand clones, around 50% of them singletons. This clonotype was sampled from an older male donor with stage I squamous cell lung carcinoma. The chain has TRBV28 and TRBJ1-5; D may be TRBD1 (6 bases). The sequencing here drew on lymph node tissue, taken before any cancer treatment. DNA for the CDR3: TGTGCCAGCAGTCTTCCCGGACAGTATAGCAATCAGCCCCAGCATTTT. As protein: CASSLPGQYSNQPQHF.